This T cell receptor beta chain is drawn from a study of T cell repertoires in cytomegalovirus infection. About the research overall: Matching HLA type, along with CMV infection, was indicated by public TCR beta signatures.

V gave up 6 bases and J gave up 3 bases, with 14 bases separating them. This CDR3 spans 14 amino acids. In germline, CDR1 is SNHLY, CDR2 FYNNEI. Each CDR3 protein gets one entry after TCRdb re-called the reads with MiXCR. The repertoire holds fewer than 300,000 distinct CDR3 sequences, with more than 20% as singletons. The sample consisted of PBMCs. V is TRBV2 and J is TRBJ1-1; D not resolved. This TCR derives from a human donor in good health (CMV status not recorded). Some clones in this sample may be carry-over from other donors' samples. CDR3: CASSADLADTEAFF. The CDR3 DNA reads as TGTGCCAGCAGCGCCGACTTGGCGGACACTGAAGCTTTCTTT.